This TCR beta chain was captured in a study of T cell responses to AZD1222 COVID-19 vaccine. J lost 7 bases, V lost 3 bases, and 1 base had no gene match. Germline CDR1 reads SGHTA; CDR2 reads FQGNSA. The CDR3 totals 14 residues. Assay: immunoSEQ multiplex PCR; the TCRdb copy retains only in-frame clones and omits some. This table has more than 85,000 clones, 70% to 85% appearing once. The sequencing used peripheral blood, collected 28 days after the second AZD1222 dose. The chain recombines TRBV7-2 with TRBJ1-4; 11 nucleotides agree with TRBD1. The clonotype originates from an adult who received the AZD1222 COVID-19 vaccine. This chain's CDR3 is CASSFGQGAEKLFF. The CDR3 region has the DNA TGTGCCAGCAGCTTTGGACAGGGGGCTGAAAAACTGTTTTTT.